A single sample gave rise to the 12 T cell receptor beta chains below, sequenced in a study of blood T cell repertoires in COVID-19 (dated by TCRdb to 2020 to 2021). Library construction relied on the immunoSEQ multiplex PCR assay. In its TCRdb copy, this immuneACCESS table keeps in-frame sequences only and misses some clones. Where compared with another copy, unresolved V genes explain less than half of these, and the others have no known cause. This sample lists tens of thousands of clones; around 83% were detected once. The ten largest clones represent approximately 9.1% of the sample. Sequencing used peripheral blood. The source of these receptors is a human donor in a cohort sampled during active COVID-19.

The chain is built from TRBV6-5 and TRBJ2-7; TRBD2 matches at 8 bases. Germline lookup yields CDR1 MNHEY and CDR2 SVGAGI. The CDR3 loop spans 15 amino acids. The J segment lost 3 bases and the V segment lost 6 bases, leaving 10 bases of the junction unmatched. This chain's CDR3 is CASRPKAGGRYEQYF. CDR3 nucleotides: TGTGCCAGCAGACCAAAGGCGGGAGGCCGCTACGAGCAGTACTTC.

V and J are TRBV2 and TRBJ2-3; D is undetermined. The V and J ends lost 1 base and 6 bases respectively, with 8 bases between them. Germline V CDR1 and CDR2: SNHLY, FYNNEI. CDR3 length: 13 residues. The CDR3 DNA follows: TGTGCCAGCAGTGAAGGGAGAGTGGATACGCAGTATTTT. Its translation: CASSEGRVDTQYF.

This chain uses TRBV6-5 with TRBJ2-7, with D maybe TRBD2 (7 bases). CDR3 length: 13 residues. Trimming shortened V by 2 bases and J by 7 bases, and 12 bases separated the two germline ends. Germline CDR1 reads MNHEY; CDR2 reads SVGAGI. The CDR3 sequence: CASSYRGAGEQYF. CDR3 bases: TGTGCCAGCAGTTACCGGGGGGCGGGGGAGCAGTACTTC.

This clone appeared once. The chain carries TRBV27 and TRBJ2-3; the D gene is possibly TRBD2 (6 bases). The germline CDR1 and CDR2 sequences are MNHEY and SMNVEV (reference sequence). Trimming took 11 bases from V and 6 from J, leaving 21 bases between them. The CDR3 loop spans 14 amino acids. The CDR3 sequence is CACGTGTASDTQYF. The CDR3 region has the DNA TGTGCCTGCGGGACGGGGACTGCCAGCGATACGCAGTATTTT.

V and J are TRBV3-1 (or the pseudogene TRBV3-2) and TRBJ2-4; 7 bases map to TRBD2. The V segment lost 4 bases and the J segment 9 bases; nucleotides outside the gene matches: 9. The CDR3 length is 14 residues. Germline-derived CDR1 and CDR2 are LGHDT and YNNKEL (reference sequence). CDR3 coding DNA: TGTGCCAGCAGCCTTACTAGCGTTAAGGGCATTCAGTACTTC. Residues: CASSLTSVKGIQYF.

The chain uses TRBV3-1 (or the pseudogene TRBV3-2) and TRBJ2-7; no firm D call. The CDR3 totals 11 residues. Germline CDR1 reads LGHDT; CDR2 reads YNNKEL (reference sequence). V shed 3 bases and J shed 3 bases, with 3 bases lying between them. This CDR3 is CASSHSYEQYF. CDR3 DNA sequence: TGTGCCAGCAGCCACAGCTACGAGCAGTACTTC.

The gene calls are TRBV11-2 and TRBJ2-3; 10 nucleotides align to TRBD2. CDR1 SGHAT and CDR2 FQNNGV come from the germline V gene. Trimming cost V 6 bases and J 3 bases; bases outside gene matches: 6. The CDR3 spans 15 residues. The CDR3 sequence: CASSPSGRWTDTQYF. The CDR3 DNA reads TGTGCCAGCAGTCCTAGCGGGAGATGGACAGATACGCAGTATTTT.

This chain joins TRBV6-5 and TRBJ1-2; 9 bases match TRBD1. The CDR3 sequence is 15 residues long. In germline, CDR1 is MNHEY, CDR2 SVGAGI. With V trimmed by 6 bases and J by 6 bases, 11 bases remained unmatched. CDR3 amino acids: CASSSGTGNIHGYTF. In nucleotides, the CDR3 is TGTGCCAGCAGCTCCGGGACAGGGAATATCCATGGCTACACCTTC.

The count of this clone is one. The V gene is TRBV11-2, the J gene TRBJ2-7, with D perhaps TRBD2 (6 bases). Germline V gene lookup returns CDR1 SGHAT and CDR2 FQNNGV. The V and J ends lost 0 bases and 11 bases respectively, with 14 bases between them. This CDR3 contains 13 residues. CDR3 loop: CASSLEGGTVEYF. DNA for the CDR3: TGTGCCAGCAGCTTAGAGGGCGGGACGGTGGAGTACTTC.

The table lists this clone with a count of one. The chain has TRBV7-2 and TRBJ2-7, with D maybe TRBD2 (5 bases). V was trimmed by 2 bases and J by 4 bases, leaving 12 bases between them. This CDR3 is 14 amino acids long. CDR1 and CDR2 (germline): SGHTA, FQGNSA. The CDR3 region has the DNA TGTGCCAGCAGCTTACGGTTTCGGGATTACGAGCAGTACTTC. Its translation is CASSLRFRDYEQYF.

The V call is TRBV11-3, the J call TRBJ2-3, with D possibly TRBD2 on 7 matching bases. Trimming removed 3 bases at V and 2 bases at J, with 15 bases between. Germline CDR1 reads SGHNT; CDR2 reads YENEEA. The CDR3 covers 16 residues. The CDR3 nucleotides are TGTGCCAGCAGCTTTAGGGCAGCGGGACACACAGATACGCAGTATTTT. This sequence encodes CASSFRAAGHTDTQYF.

The chain carries TRBV10-3 and TRBJ2-7; TRBD2 might be the D (6 bases). The CDR3 has 16 residues. The germline V gene has CDR1 ENHRY and CDR2 SYGVKD. Trimming pared 0 bases from V and 6 bases from J, leaving 18 bases between. DNA for the CDR3: TGTGCCATCAGTGAGTCGGGAGGAAGGGGTACAGTCGAGCAGTACTTC. It specifies CAISESGGRGTVEQYF.